What follows are 18 T cell receptor beta chains derived from one specimen sequenced in a study of cytomegalovirus exposure and HLA in healthy donors. Using immunoSEQ multiplex PCR, the repertoire was profiled, and TCRdb retains in-frame clones only, with some absent. The sample lists 160,000 or so clones, more than 70% occurring once. Sequenced: PBMCs. Receptor source: a man younger than 40 in good health and CMV-seropositive.

V is TRBV6-5 and J is TRBJ2-7, with 10 bases lining up with TRBD1. Germline loops: CDR1 MNHEY, CDR2 SVGAGI. The CDR3 runs to 14 residues. J lost 4 bases, V lost 4 bases, and 4 bases had no gene match. CDR3 sequence: CASSWGQGRYEQYF. As DNA, the CDR3 is TGTGCCAGCAGTTGGGGACAGGGGAGGTACGAGCAGTACTTC.

The chain recombines TRBV7-3 with TRBJ2-3; D is perhaps TRBD2 (6 bases). V lost 2 bases and J 3 bases, leaving 9 bases between the germline ends. The CDR3 runs to 14 residues. CDR1 is SGHTA and CDR2 is FQGTGA in the germline V gene. CDR3 loop: CASSLGGKTDTQYF. CDR3 DNA: TGTGCCAGCAGCTTAGGGGGGAAGACAGATACGCAGTATTTT.

This chain connects TRBV7-2 to TRBJ2-7, with a possible D match to TRBD2 (5 bases). Germline lookup yields CDR1 SGHTA and CDR2 FQGNSA. The V end lost 6 bases, the J end lost 3 bases, and 15 bases lay between the germline ends. The CDR3 has 14 amino acids. The DNA of the CDR3 is TGTGCCAGCAGGTCACATAGCGACCTCTACGAGCAGTACTTC. Translating gives CASRSHSDLYEQYF.

The chain combines TRBV7-9 with TRBJ2-5; D ambiguous. Germline V gene sequence: CDR1 SEHNR, CDR2 FQNEAQ (reference sequence). Trimming stripped 0 bases from V and 1 base from J, with 3 bases between. This CDR3 is built from 13 residues. The CDR3 nucleotides read TGTGCCAGCAGCTTAGCCAGCCAAGAGACCCAGTACTTC. This codes for CASSLASQETQYF.

The V and J genes are TRBV4-3 and TRBJ2-3; 10 bases are shared with TRBD2. Germline lookup yields CDR1 LGHNA and CDR2 YSLEER. The CDR3 extends over 18 amino acids. Losses at the gene ends were 0 bases for V and 3 bases for J; bases not matched to a gene: 9. CDR3 loop: CASSQDQGAGGPTDTQYF. The CDR3 DNA follows: TGCGCCAGCAGCCAAGATCAAGGAGCGGGGGGGCCGACAGATACGCAGTATTTT.

The CDR3 nucleotides read TGTGCCAGCGTAGCGGGAGGGAGGACAGATACGCAGTATTTT. Protein sequence: CASVAGGRTDTQYF. This rearrangement joins TRBV6-5 to TRBJ2-3; 11 bases line up with TRBD2. The germline V gene has CDR1 MNHEY and CDR2 SVGAGI. The CDR3 consists of 14 residues. V shed 8 bases, J shed 3 bases, and the junction held 4 bases outside the gene matches.

The chain employs TRBV19 and TRBJ2-7; 8 nucleotides match TRBD1. Germline CDR1 LNHDA, CDR2 SQIVND (reference sequence). V lost 3 bases to trimming and J lost 6 bases; unmatched junction nucleotides: 7. There are 14 residues in the CDR3. CDR3 in DNA: TGTGCCAGTAGTATCGGACAGGGAATCGGCGAGCAGTACTTC. It translates to CASSIGQGIGEQYF. Complete variable domain (other parts from reference TRBV19 and TRBJ2-7): DGGITQSPKYLFRKEGQNVTLSCEQNLNHDAMYWYRQDPGQGLRLIYYSQIVNDFQKGDIAEGYSVSREKKESFPLTVTSAQKNPTAFYLCASSIGQGIGEQYFGPGTRLTVT.

This chain joins TRBV29-1 and TRBJ1-2; D gene uncertain. The CDR3 length is 12 residues. V lost 4 bases to trimming and J lost 5 bases, with 11 bases between them. Germline assignment: CDR1 SQVTM and CDR2 ANQGSEA. The CDR3 here is CSVGRPSYGYTF. DNA of the CDR3: TGCAGCGTTGGGAGGCCCAGTTATGGCTACACCTTC.

The chain has TRBV6-4 and TRBJ1-5, with unresolved D. CDR3 length: 13 amino acids. Germline CDR1 reads MRHNA; CDR2 reads SNTAGT. V dropped 5 bases and J dropped 7 bases, with 12 bases sitting between them. The DNA for the CDR3 is TGTGCCAGCAGTAGGGAGGTTGGACAGCCCCAGCATTTT. Residues: CASSREVGQPQHF.

The V gene is TRBV7-9, the J gene TRBJ2-7, with D tentatively TRBD1 (6 bases). CDR3 length: 18 residues. V gave up 1 base and J gave up 3 bases, with 22 bases separating them. Per germline, CDR1 SEHNR and CDR2 FQNEAQ (reference sequence). CDR3 protein: CASSLGATGTGFYYEQYF. Here the CDR3 DNA reads TGTGCCAGCAGCTTAGGGGCGACCGGAACAGGGTTCTACTACGAGCAGTACTTC.

The chain employs TRBV7-3 and TRBJ2-5, with no clear D. Germline CDR1 is SGHTA and CDR2 is FQGTGA. The CDR3 covers 13 residues. The V end was cut by 3 bases, the J end by 1 base, with 6 bases between. CDR3: CASSLSSQETQYF. DNA of the CDR3: TGTGCCAGCAGCTTGTCGAGCCAAGAGACCCAGTACTTC.

The gene calls are TRBV7-2 and TRBJ1-5, with a possible D match to TRBD1 (5 bases). Between the trimmed V and J ends, which lost 3 bases and 2 bases, there was a span of 8 bases. CDR1 is SGHTA and CDR2 is FQGNSA in the germline V gene. The CDR3 consists of 14 residues. The CDR3 here is CASSFRGRNQPQHF. Here the CDR3 DNA reads TGTGCCAGCAGCTTTAGGGGCCGCAATCAGCCCCAGCATTTT. The variable domain in full, completed from reference TRBV7-2 and TRBJ1-5, reads GAGVSQSPSNKVTEKGKDVELRCDPISGHTALYWYRQSLGQGLEFLIYFQGNSAPDKSGLPSDRFSAERTGGSVSTLTIQRTQQEDSAVYLCASSFRGRNQPQHFGDGTRLSIL.

The chain has TRBV27 and TRBJ1-2; D might be TRBD1 (6 bases). The germline CDR1 and CDR2 sequences are MNHEY and SMNVEV (reference sequence). This CDR3 has 13 amino acids. V was cut by 4 bases and J by 6 bases, with 12 bases left in between. The CDR3 region is CASSSGQSDGYTF. CDR3 coding DNA: TGTGCCAGCAGTTCCGGACAGTCAGATGGCTACACCTTC.

This chain links TRBV11-1 with TRBJ2-7, with 9 bases matching TRBD1. V lost 4 bases, J lost 4 bases, and 8 bases stayed unmatched. Looked up from germline, CDR1 is SGHAT and CDR2 is FQDESV (reference sequence). The CDR3 contains 15 residues. DNA of the CDR3: TGTGCCAGCAGCTCTAATACAGGGGGCGAGTACGAGCAGTACTTC. Encoded protein: CASSSNTGGEYEQYF.

The V gene is TRBV9, the J gene TRBJ2-5; tentatively, D is TRBD1 (6 bases). This CDR3 has 15 residues. Trimming removed 3 bases at V and 4 bases at J, with 16 bases between. Germline lookup yields CDR1 SGDLS and CDR2 YYNGEE. Written as DNA, the CDR3 is TGTGCCAGCAGCGCGGGGACATTTGGAGGAGAGACCCAGTACTTC. This translates into CASSAGTFGGETQYF.

The V gene is TRBV2, the J gene TRBJ2-5, with 13 bases aligning to TRBD2. The V gene's germline CDR1 is SNHLY and CDR2 FYNNEI. Losses at the gene ends were 10 bases for V and 1 base for J; bases not matched to a gene: 9. CDR3 length: 16 residues. CDR3 sequence reads: CATDKGTSGAQETQYF. CDR3 DNA sequence: TGTGCCACGGACAAGGGGACTAGCGGGGCCCAAGAGACCCAGTACTTC.

J is TRBJ1-2 and V is TRBV6-5, with 8 bases lining up with TRBD1. V trimming: 2 bases; J trimming: 6 bases; junction bases outside the gene matches: 5. CDR1 is MNHEY and CDR2 is SVGAGI in the germline V gene. CDR3 size: 14 residues. The CDR3 region has the DNA TGTGCCAGCAGTTACACAGCAGGGGGCCATGGCTACACCTTC. Its translation: CASSYTAGGHGYTF.

V is TRBV28 and J is TRBJ2-1; D might be TRBD1 (5 bases). Looked up from germline, CDR1 is MDHEN and CDR2 is SYDVKM. The V end was cut by 5 bases, the J end by 7 bases, with 15 bases between. The CDR3 consists of 14 residues. The CDR3 nucleotides read TGTGCCAGCAGTCCGTCGGACACCCCGAATGAGCAGTTCTTC. It specifies CASSPSDTPNEQFF. Full variable domain (outside the CDR3, taken from reference TRBV28 and TRBJ2-1): DVKVTQSSRYLVKRTGEKVFLECVQDMDHENMFWYRQDPGLGLRLIYFSYDVKMKEKGDIPEGYSVSREKKERFSLILESASTNQTSMYLCASSPSDTPNEQFFGPGTRLTVL.